This TCR beta chain emerged from a study of cytomegalovirus exposure and HLA in healthy donors. Study overall: Of all 398 donors who were genotyped, roughly 81% belonged to the Caucasian-associated ancestry cluster.

Study-wide results and caveats: Trimming of TCR beta V- and J-genes showed a link, identified in a later analysis, to a missense DCLRE1C variant.

Primers: 60 Vbeta forward and 13 Jbeta reverse. Source study methods: Roughly 10 million shared chains were among 65 million to 85 million unique TCR beta chains counted in a later analysis. The table came from immunoSEQ multiplex PCR; TCRdb's copy has only in-frame clones and leaves some out. The V and J calls and clone size were taken over from that table, and D and trimming were inferred from the DNA. The sample includes under 150,000 clones, roughly four fifths of them seen just once. The sample holds a few counts of this clone. Its cognate antigen is unknown. Trimming cost V 1 base and J 0 bases, with 8 bases left between them. Germline CDR1 SGHNT, CDR2 YYREEE (reference sequence). The CDR3 sequence is 14 residues long.

The TCR comes from a man aged 25 to 40 in good health and CMV-seronegative. The chain joins TRBV5-4 to TRBJ2-7, with a possible D match to TRBD1 (7 bases). The material sequenced was PBMCs. In DNA, the CDR3 is TGTGCCAGCAGCTTGCAGGGGGGCTCCTACGAGCAGTACTTC. It encodes CASSLQGGSYEQYF. The full variable domain, with the rest looked up from reference TRBV5-4 and TRBJ2-7, is ETGVTQSPTHLIKTRGQQVTLRCSSQSGHNTVSWYQQALGQGPQFIFQYYREEENGRGNFPPRFSGLQFPNYSSELNVNALELDDSALYLCASSLQGGSYEQYFGPGTRLTVT.